Following are 25 T cell receptor beta chains from one sample sequenced in a study of shared clonotypes between healthy human individuals. Sequencing used immunoSEQ multiplex PCR; TCRdb keeps in-frame clones, though not all of them. The table lists some 2,500,000 clones, roughly 93% of them singletons. The sample consisted of naive CD4+ T cells from PBMCs. Indicated subset: CD45RA+ positively selected. All receptors come from a man aged 18 to 29 in good health. Some clones in this sample may be carry-over from other donors' samples.

V gene TRBV11-2 combines with J gene TRBJ2-7; TRBD2 matches 9 bases. Trimming took 4 bases from V and 0 from J; bases not matched to a gene: 4. The V gene's germline CDR1 is SGHAT and CDR2 FQNNGV. The CDR3 contains 15 residues. The CDR3 is CASSSTSGNSYEQYF. In DNA form, the CDR3 reads TGTGCCAGCAGCTCGACTAGCGGCAACTCCTACGAGCAGTACTTC.

The chain employs TRBV7-8 and TRBJ2-3; possibly TRBD2 for D (7 bases). The CDR3 sequence is 16 residues long. V was cut by 2 bases and J by 4 bases, with 16 bases left in between. Per the germline V gene, CDR1 is SGHVS and CDR2 is FQNEAQ. The CDR3 region is CASSLFGGGSPDTQYF. The CDR3 nucleotides are TGTGCCAGCAGCTTATTCGGGGGCGGGAGTCCAGATACGCAGTATTTT.

This chain joins TRBV5-1 and TRBJ1-4; TRBD1 aligns across 8 bases. The ends lost 7 bases at V and 4 bases at J; junction bases unmatched: 3. The germline V gene encodes CDR1 SGHRS and CDR2 YFSETQ. The CDR3 sequence is 13 residues long. Here the CDR3 reads CASSTGDNEKLFF. The CDR3 DNA follows: TGCGCCAGCTCGACAGGGGATAATGAAAAACTGTTTTTT.

The V call is TRBV27, the J call TRBJ1-5, with D possibly TRBD1 on 6 matching bases. The CDR3 is made up of 14 amino acids. CDR1 MNHEY and CDR2 SMNVEV come from the germline V gene (reference sequence). V lost 8 bases to trimming and J lost 3 bases, with 14 bases between them. CDR3 sequence reads: CASPRGGDNQPQHF. The CDR3, as DNA: TGTGCCAGCCCTAGAGGGGGGGACAATCAGCCCCAGCATTTT.

The chain is built from TRBV19 and TRBJ2-3, with 10 positions matching TRBD1. This CDR3 is 15 amino acids long. With 4 bases clipped from V and 5 bases from J, the junction kept 6 bases outside the gene matches. CDR1 and CDR2 (germline): LNHDA, SQIVND (reference sequence). CDR3 DNA: TGTGCCAGTAGTACTGGACAGGGGGTGGAAGATACGCAGTATTTT. This translates into CASSTGQGVEDTQYF.

This clone was seen just once. This chain uses TRBV11-2 with TRBJ2-1; TRBD2 matches 10 bases. The J segment lost 2 bases and the V segment lost 4 bases, leaving 8 bases of the junction unmatched. This CDR3 has 17 residues. CDR1 and CDR2 (germline): SGHAT, FQNNGV. CDR3 in DNA: TGTGCCAGCAGCTCTCCCCTAGCGGGGGCCCCCTACAATGAGCAGTTCTTC. This translates into CASSSPLAGAPYNEQFF.

The genes are TRBV5-1 and TRBJ2-1; the match to TRBD2 covers 14 bases. There are 22 residues in the CDR3. Germline CDR1 is SGHRS and CDR2 is YFSETQ. The V and J ends lost 4 bases and 2 bases, in that order; junction bases with no gene match: 20. The CDR3 nucleotides are TGCGCCAGCAGCCAGAGGTACAGAGGACTAGCGGGAGGCCCTTGGCCCTACAATGAGCAGTTCTTC. Amino acid sequence: CASSQRYRGLAGGPWPYNEQFF.

This clone appeared once. The chain employs TRBV29-1 and TRBJ2-1; D remains unclear. The ends were cut back, 4 bases at V and 0 bases at J, with 13 bases in the middle. This CDR3 is built from 15 residues. CDR1 and CDR2 (germline): SQVTM, ANQGSEA. CDR3 nucleotide sequence: TGCAGCGTTGGGAGCACACAGAGCTCCTACAATGAGCAGTTCTTC. Translating gives CSVGSTQSSYNEQFF.

The V gene is TRBV5-1, the J gene TRBJ2-3; D ambiguous. This CDR3 has 16 residues. Germline-derived CDR1 and CDR2 are SGHRS and YFSETQ. V lost 3 bases and J lost 0, with 14 bases in between. CDR3: CASSSTGSPSTDTQYF. In DNA form, the CDR3 reads TGCGCCAGCAGCTCGACCGGGTCCCCTAGCACAGATACGCAGTATTTT.

This clone showed up just once. The chain uses TRBV28 and TRBJ2-4; D may be TRBD1 (5 bases). Between the trimmed V and J ends, which lost 6 bases and 2 bases, there was a span of 17 bases. The CDR3 has 16 residues. In germline, CDR1 is MDHEN, CDR2 SYDVKM. CDR3: CASSPSGRVTKNIQYF. The CDR3 DNA sequence: TGTGCCAGCAGCCCCTCGGGCAGGGTAACCAAAAACATTCAGTACTTC. The whole variable domain, remainder taken from reference TRBV28 and TRBJ2-4, is DVKVTQSSRYLVKRTGEKVFLECVQDMDHENMFWYRQDPGLGLRLIYFSYDVKMKEKGDIPEGYSVSREKKERFSLILESASTNQTSMYLCASSPSGRVTKNIQYFGAGTRLSVL.

The J gene is TRBJ1-2, the V gene TRBV7-9; a weak D match, TRBD1 (6 bases). V dropped 1 base and J dropped 8 bases, with 14 bases sitting between them. Looked up from germline, CDR1 is SEHNR and CDR2 is FQNEAQ (reference sequence). The CDR3 runs 14 residues. In DNA form, the CDR3 reads TGTGCCAGCAGCTTAGAGGGACAAGGGAGAGGCTACACCTTC. It codes for CASSLEGQGRGYTF.

The V and J genes are TRBV19 and TRBJ1-5, with D perhaps matching TRBD1 (5 bases). CDR3 length: 14 residues. V lost 8 bases to trimming and J lost 6 bases, with 17 bases between them. Germline V gene data show CDR1 as LNHDA and CDR2 as SQIVND (reference sequence). The CDR3 DNA sequence: TGTGCCAGTCGGGTGCAGGTCGGGGCTCAGCCCCAGCATTTT. Translating gives CASRVQVGAQPQHF.

This clone was seen a single time. CDR3 protein: CATGARERAYNEQFF. The CDR3 DNA follows: TGTGCCACCGGAGCGCGGGAGCGGGCGTACAATGAGCAGTTCTTC. The genes are TRBV19 and TRBJ2-1; 7 bases line up with TRBD2. V shed 10 bases, J shed 4 bases, and the junction held 13 bases outside the gene matches. Germline V gene sequence: CDR1 LNHDA, CDR2 SQIVND (reference sequence). The CDR3 has 15 amino acids.

This clone occurred once. The V gene is TRBV5-1, the J gene TRBJ2-7, with 7 bases matching TRBD2. The germline V gene encodes CDR1 SGHRS and CDR2 YFSETQ. V lost 0 bases and J lost 3; bases outside the gene matches: 15. The CDR3 is 18 residues long. Here the CDR3 reads CASSLVPFEVGGVYEQYF. The CDR3, as DNA: TGCGCCAGCAGCTTGGTCCCTTTTGAAGTGGGAGGGGTCTACGAGCAGTACTTC.

The gene calls are TRBV28 and TRBJ1-2; D unclear. Per germline, CDR1 MDHEN and CDR2 SYDVKM. Trimming removed 5 bases at V and 8 bases at J, with 12 bases between. The CDR3 runs 12 residues. For the CDR3, the DNA is TGTGCCAGCAGTCGAAATTCGTGGGGCTACACCTTC. As protein: CASSRNSWGYTF.

On this clone: The identical CDR3 is also encoded by other nucleotide sequences in the sample. The chain uses TRBV6-1 and TRBJ1-2, with unresolved D. Trimming cost V 2 bases and J 5 bases, with 6 bases left between them. Germline CDR1 reads MNHNS; CDR2 reads SASEGT. The CDR3 loop spans 12 amino acids. CDR3 sequence reads: CASSEQGYGYTF. CDR3 nucleotide sequence: TGTGCCAGCAGTGAACAAGGATATGGCTACACCTTC.

V gene TRBV7-8 combines with J gene TRBJ2-7; the D is unclear. Germline lookup yields CDR1 SGHVS and CDR2 FQNEAQ. The CDR3 totals 14 residues. V lost 6 bases, J lost 0 bases, and 12 bases lay in between. The CDR3 DNA reads TGTGCCAGCAGTTTCACGGAAAGCTCCTACGAGCAGTACTTC. This codes for CASSFTESSYEQYF.

The chain employs TRBV27 and TRBJ2-7; D gene ambiguous. The CDR3 sequence is 13 residues long. V lost 7 bases to trimming and J lost 1 base, with 11 bases between them. In germline, CDR1 is MNHEY, CDR2 SMNVEV (reference sequence). Here the CDR3 reads CASKNFGSYEQYF. The CDR3 DNA is TGTGCCAGCAAGAACTTTGGATCCTACGAGCAGTACTTC.

This chain uses TRBV7-9 with TRBJ2-2, with D perhaps assigned TRBD1 or TRBD2 (5 bases each). This CDR3 is built from 16 residues. Germline assignment: CDR1 SEHNR and CDR2 FQNEAQ (reference sequence). The V end was cut by 5 bases, the J end by 5 bases, with 18 bases between. CDR3 in amino acids: CASSLKTGTKTGELFF. The CDR3 DNA reads as TGTGCCAGCAGCCTAAAGACCGGGACCAAAACCGGGGAGCTGTTTTTT.

On this clone itself: Different DNA sequences within this sample yield the same CDR3. The chain carries TRBV11-2 and TRBJ2-7, with D hard to call. This CDR3 spans 11 amino acids. The V gene's germline CDR1 is SGHAT and CDR2 FQNNGV. Trimming cost V 5 bases and J 3 bases, with 5 bases left between them. Written as DNA, the CDR3 is TGTGCCAGCAGCCCATACTACGAGCAGTACTTC. Its protein product is CASSPYYEQYF.

The V and J genes are TRBV5-1 and TRBJ2-1; 7 positions agree with TRBD2. In germline, CDR1 is SGHRS, CDR2 YFSETQ. The J segment lost 7 bases and the V segment lost 4 bases, leaving 11 bases of the junction unmatched. This CDR3 region has 15 residues. The CDR3 DNA is TGCGCCAGCAGCCTCGGACTAGGACCTAGAAATGAGCAGTTCTTC. Protein product: CASSLGLGPRNEQFF.

The chain is built from TRBV2 and TRBJ2-2; 8 bases match TRBD2. The germline V gene has CDR1 SNHLY and CDR2 FYNNEI. The CDR3 consists of 16 residues. Trimming took 4 bases from V and 0 from J; bases not matched to a gene: 4. The CDR3 DNA reads as TGTGCCAGCAGTGCCCCTAGCGGGTCGAACACCGGGGAGCTGTTTTTT. It is translated as CASSAPSGSNTGELFF.

The chain couples TRBV11-3 to TRBJ2-3; the D gene is possibly TRBD1 (7 bases). The CDR3 length is 17 residues. From germline, CDR1 is SGHNT and CDR2 YENEEA. Trimming pared 5 bases from V and 0 bases from J, leaving 18 bases between. The CDR3 sequence: CASSRDAGGGSTDTQYF. The CDR3 DNA reads as TGTGCCAGCAGCCGCGATGCAGGGGGAGGAAGCACAGATACGCAGTATTTT.

J is TRBJ2-3 and V is TRBV10-2; 11 positions agree with TRBD2. CDR1 and CDR2 (germline): WSHSY, SAAADI. The junction had 14 bases not matched to a gene; V was cut back by 10 bases and J by 2 bases. This CDR3 has 17 residues. The CDR3 DNA reads TGCGCCACCGGAGGGGCCTTACTAGCGGGAGCCACAGATACGCAGTATTTT. Amino acids: CATGGALLAGATDTQYF.

The rearrangement links TRBV11-2 to TRBJ1-4; a weak D match, TRBD1 (6 bases). V shed 5 bases and J shed 5 bases, with 18 bases lying between them. The CDR3 length is 16 residues. CDR1 and CDR2 (germline): SGHAT, FQNNGV. In DNA, the CDR3 is TGTGCCAGCAGCGGGGGGGCGGCGGTACGGAATGAAAAACTGTTTTTT. This encodes CASSGGAAVRNEKLFF.